Listed here are 4 T cell receptor beta chains from one sample, sequenced in a study of vaccination effects on CD4 cells after COVID-19. Here immunoSEQ multiplex PCR was the method, and the copy in TCRdb shows in-frame clones only, minus some. The table includes tens of thousands of clones, roughly 73% detected once. No cognate antigen is known for these TCRs. At the end of 9 to 11 days of culture, CD4+ T cells were isolated. Participants were given two doses of BNT162b2 or mRNA-1273 vaccine. Sequenced material: CD4+ T cells from PBMCs cultured without peptide, taken after COVID-19 vaccination. These receptor sequences come from a human donor who received a COVID-19 vaccine.

This chain uses TRBV6-2 or TRBV6-3 with TRBJ1-2, with D unclear. The CDR3 sequence is 19 residues long. The germline gives CDR1 MNHEY, CDR2 SVGEGT. V lost 0 bases, J lost 0 bases, and 20 bases lay in between. The CDR3 DNA sequence: TGTGCCAGCAGTTACTCGAGTGTTGGACCAGGCCGTACTAACTATGGCTACACCTTC. Encoded protein: CASSYSSVGPGRTNYGYTF.

This rearrangement joins TRBV11-2 to TRBJ2-5; 9 bases match TRBD1. The CDR3 runs to 15 residues. CDR1 is SGHAT and CDR2 is FQNNGV in the germline V gene. Trimming removed 6 bases from V and 4 bases from J; junction bases left unmatched: 9. In DNA form, the CDR3 reads TGTGCCAGCAGGTTCCTGGGACAGGGAGGAGAGACCCAGTACTTC. Translating gives CASRFLGQGGETQYF. The variable domain in full, with the rest retrieved from reference TRBV11-2 and TRBJ2-5, is EAGVAQSPRYKIIEKRQSVAFWCNPISGHATLYWYQQILGQGPKLLIQFQNNGVVDDSQLPKDRFSAERLKGVDSTLKIQPAKLEDSAVYLCASRFLGQGGETQYFGPGTRLLVL.

This clone was seen only a few times. The chain couples TRBV9 to TRBJ1-5, with D possibly being TRBD1 (5 bases). Looked up from germline, CDR1 is SGDLS and CDR2 is YYNGEE. V lost 3 bases to trimming and J lost 2 bases, with 6 bases between them. There are 13 residues in the CDR3. In nucleotides, the CDR3 is TGTGCCAGCAGCGAGGGGCGCAATCAGCCCCAGCATTTT. It specifies CASSEGRNQPQHF.

This clone was detected once. The CDR3 sequence: CASSSRQGMNTEAFF. DNA for the CDR3: TGTGCCAGCAGCTCCCGACAGGGGATGAACACTGAAGCTTTCTTT. The chain is built from TRBV7-8 and TRBJ1-1, with 8 nucleotides matching TRBD1. CDR3 size: 15 residues. Germline CDR1 is SGHVS and CDR2 is FQNEAQ. V shed 4 bases, J shed 0 bases, and the junction held 4 bases outside the gene matches.